These 25 T cell receptor beta chains were all obtained from the same sample, sequenced in a study of sequential checkpoint blockade in melanoma. Treatment in this sample: randomized to nivolumab then ipilimumab (arm A) or the reverse (arm B). The repertoire was sequenced with immunoSEQ multiplex PCR; TCRdb's copy has only in-frame clones and lacks some. The data contain roughly 5,000 clones, 15% to 20% of them singletons. Sequenced material: tumor tissue (inferred from file names), taken from a patient given nivolumab and ipilimumab in sequence. These receptors all stem from a human donor with melanoma.

This chain connects TRBV16 to TRBJ2-7; 8 nucleotides match TRBD2. Germline CDR1 KGHSY, CDR2 FQNENV. J lost 4 bases, V lost 0 bases, and 5 bases had no gene match. The CDR3 spans 15 residues. Here the CDR3 reads CASSQSGGAGYEQYF. The DNA of the CDR3 is TGTGCCAGCAGCCAATCCGGGGGGGCCGGTTACGAGCAGTACTTC.

The chain has TRBV21-1 and TRBJ1-4. TRBV21-1 is described as a pseudogene. The CDR3 spans 15 residues. The CDR3 reads CASSVGFSSLEKLFF. The DNA of the CDR3 is TGTGCCAGCAGCGTAGGCTTCTCCAGCCTTGAAAAACTGTTTTTT.

V is TRBV9 and J is TRBJ2-5; weak D call: TRBD2 (5 bases). There are 14 residues in the CDR3. Germline-derived CDR1 and CDR2 are SGDLS and YYNGEE. V lost 2 bases and J 1 base, leaving 9 bases between the germline ends. The CDR3 bases are TGTGCCAGCAGCGTTCTAGCTAGCCAAGAGACCCAGTACTTC. This gives the protein CASSVLASQETQYF.

The rearrangement links TRBV11-3 to TRBJ2-1; 8 bases line up with TRBD2. Germline V gene sequence: CDR1 SGHNT, CDR2 YENEEA. The V and J ends lost 1 base and 3 bases, in that order; junction bases with no gene match: 5. The CDR3 is made up of 16 amino acids. CDR3 bases: TGTGCCAGCAGCTTAGGCGGCAGCGGGGGCTACAATGAGCAGTTCTTC. It specifies CASSLGGSGGYNEQFF. Using reference TRBV11-3 and TRBJ2-1 for the parts outside the CDR3, the full variable domain is EAGVVQSPRYKIIEKKQPVAFWCNPISGHNTLYWYLQNLGQGPELLIRYENEEAVDDSQLPKDRFSAERLKGVDSTLKIQPAELGDSAVYLCASSLGGSGGYNEQFFGPGTRLTVL.

The chain couples TRBV28 to TRBJ2-7, with TRBD1 matching over 8 bases. CDR3 length equals 13 residues. CDR1 is MDHEN and CDR2 is SYDVKM in the germline V gene. The ends lost 8 bases at V and 11 bases at J; junction bases unmatched: 14. The CDR3 protein is CASYGQGRTGEYF. CDR3 in DNA: TGTGCCAGCTATGGACAGGGAAGGACCGGGGAGTACTTC.

This clone is labeled as medium-sized. J is TRBJ1-2 and V is TRBV6-8; D is perhaps TRBD1 (5 bases). Trimming left V 5 bases short and J 0 bases short, with 19 bases between. Germline-derived CDR1 and CDR2 are MNHGY and SAAAGT. The CDR3 length is 17 residues. DNA for the CDR3: TGTGCCAGCAGTGCGAGAGGGGTCGGAACAGCTAACTATGGCTACACCTTC. It translates to CASSARGVGTANYGYTF.

This clone was seen only a few times. The rearrangement joins TRBV11-3 to TRBJ1-1; tentative D call: TRBD1 (5 bases). The CDR3 has 16 residues. Trimming removed 5 bases at V and 2 bases at J, with 18 bases between. Germline loops: CDR1 SGHNT, CDR2 YENEEA. CDR3 sequence reads: CASSQAGFGGNTEAFF. CDR3 bases: TGTGCCAGCAGCCAAGCAGGGTTTGGGGGTAACACTGAAGCTTTCTTT. Full variable domain (remainder filled in from reference TRBV11-3 and TRBJ1-1): EAGVVQSPRYKIIEKKQPVAFWCNPISGHNTLYWYLQNLGQGPELLIRYENEEAVDDSQLPKDRFSAERLKGVDSTLKIQPAELGDSAVYLCASSQAGFGGNTEAFFGQGTRLTVV.

This clone has ten or more counts. The chain employs TRBV11-3 and TRBJ2-7; D may be TRBD1 (6 bases). The CDR3 runs to 14 residues. CDR1 is SGHNT, CDR2 YENEEA, per germline. V was shortened by 3 bases and J by 6 bases, with 15 bases between the two germline ends. CDR3 DNA sequence: TGTGCCAGCAGCTTTTATCACAGGGCTAGCGAGCAGTACTTC. It specifies CASSFYHRASEQYF.

This clone was detected ten times or more. This rearrangement joins TRBV11-3 to TRBJ2-2, with a weak D call TRBD1 (6 bases). Between the trimmed V and J ends, which lost 1 base and 6 bases, there was a span of 12 bases. This CDR3 has 15 amino acids. Per germline, CDR1 SGHNT and CDR2 YENEEA. The CDR3 bases are TGTGCCAGCAGCTTAGGGGGGCCGCTAGCCGGGGAGCTGTTTTTT. It codes for CASSLGGPLAGELFF.

This clone came up a few times. A read error may account for a junction end that differs from germline. J is TRBJ1-4 and V is TRBV19; 10 nucleotides match TRBD1. The CDR3 totals 14 residues. Germline lookup yields CDR1 LNHDA and CDR2 SQIVND (reference sequence). The CDR3 reads CASSFGTGDVETVF. In nucleotides, the CDR3 is TGTGCCAGTAGTTTTGGGACAGGGGATGTGGAAACTGTTTTT.

This clone has a handful of counts. This rearrangement joins TRBV30 to TRBJ1-2, with 9 bases lining up with TRBD1. This CDR3 is built from 14 residues. V lost 2 bases to trimming and J lost 2 bases; unmatched junction nucleotides: 3. Germline values: CDR1 GTSNPN, CDR2 SVGIG (reference sequence). The CDR3 loop is CAWSTGGRNYGYTF. In DNA, the CDR3 is TGTGCCTGGAGTACAGGGGGCAGAAACTATGGCTACACCTTC.

This clone was seen only a few times. The CDR3, as DNA: TGTGCCAGCAGTTTATTTGCCCAAAGGGGGAGTGGGTACACTGAAGCTTTCTTT. It codes for CASSLFAQRGSGYTEAFF. The chain employs TRBV28 and TRBJ1-1, with D perhaps matching TRBD1 (6 bases). Trimming shortened V by 1 base and J by 3 bases, and 21 bases separated the two germline ends. Germline CDR1 MDHEN, CDR2 SYDVKM. This CDR3 is 18 amino acids long.

In its sample, this clone was seen many times. The genes are TRBV6-8 and TRBJ1-5; D gene unclear. From germline, CDR1 is MNHGY and CDR2 SAAAGT. The CDR3 covers 14 residues. The V end was cut by 3 bases, the J end by 7 bases, with 13 bases between. CDR3 nucleotides: TGTGCCAGCAGTTATGGTCGGGGATCCCAGCCCCAGCATTTT. This sequence encodes CASSYGRGSQPQHF.

The sample holds many counts of this clone. The CDR3 is CASSFGILTGISGNTIYF. The DNA of the CDR3 is TGTGCCAGCAGCTTTGGGATCCTAACAGGGATCTCTGGAAACACCATATATTTT. The V and J genes are TRBV11-3 and TRBJ1-3; weak D call: TRBD1 (6 bases). The CDR3 spans 18 residues. V was pared by 3 bases and J by 0 bases, with 18 bases between. Germline values: CDR1 SGHNT, CDR2 YENEEA.

This clone is classed as medium-sized. The chain couples TRBV12-5 to TRBJ2-2; D is perhaps TRBD2 (6 bases). This CDR3 region has 12 residues. The germline V gene has CDR1 LGHNT and CDR2 FRNRAP. V lost 5 bases and J lost 6, with 7 bases in between. The CDR3 spells CASGRDSGELFF. CDR3 nucleotides: TGTGCTAGTGGTCGGGACTCCGGGGAGCTGTTTTTT.

The gene calls are TRBV5-1 and TRBJ1-2; 9 bases are a match to TRBD1. Germline lookup yields CDR1 SGHRS and CDR2 YFSETQ. V trimming: 3 bases; J trimming: 8 bases; junction bases outside the gene matches: 8. The CDR3 totals 14 residues. In nucleotides, the CDR3 is TGCGCCAGCAGCTACTCACAGGGGGCAGGGGGCTACACCTTC. Protein product: CASSYSQGAGGYTF.

V is TRBV5-1 and J is TRBJ2-2; tentative D call: TRBD1 (5 bases). CDR1 and CDR2 from the germline V gene are SGHRS and YFSETQ. This CDR3 contains 15 residues. V lost 0 bases and J 7 bases, leaving 13 bases between the germline ends. This CDR3 is CASSLVSGSGGELFF. CDR3 sequence (DNA): TGCGCCAGCAGCTTGGTCTCAGGGTCGGGCGGGGAGCTGTTTTTT. Full variable domain (remainder filled in from reference TRBV5-1 and TRBJ2-2): KAGVTQTPRYLIKTRGQQVTLSCSPISGHRSVSWYQQTPGQGLQFLFEYFSETQRNKGNFPGRFSGRQFSNSRSEMNVSTLELGDSALYLCASSLVSGSGGELFFGEGSRLTVL.

The rearrangement joins TRBV19 to TRBJ2-2, with a weak D call TRBD2 (5 bases). Germline V gives CDR1 LNHDA, CDR2 SQIVND (reference sequence). The CDR3 runs 15 residues. The V end lost 5 bases, the J end lost 0 bases, and 10 bases lay between the germline ends. The CDR3 is CASSDRRSNTGELFF. The CDR3 DNA reads TGTGCCAGTAGTGATCGGAGGTCGAACACCGGGGAGCTGTTTTTT.

This clone is deemed medium-sized (0.01 to 0.1%). This chain joins TRBV6-8 and TRBJ1-4; D might be TRBD1 (5 bases). Germline loops: CDR1 MNHGY, CDR2 SAAAGT. V was cut by 0 bases and J by 0 bases, with 11 bases left in between. The CDR3 consists of 17 residues. This CDR3 reads CASSYSGQLATNEKLFF. DNA of the CDR3: TGTGCCAGCAGTTACTCGGGGCAGCTAGCAACTAATGAAAAACTGTTTTTT.

In its sample, this clone was seen many times. The chain couples TRBV11-3 to TRBJ1-6; D uncertain. Per the germline V gene, CDR1 is SGHNT and CDR2 is YENEEA. The CDR3 sequence is 15 residues long. V lost 4 bases and J 7 bases, leaving 14 bases between the germline ends. The CDR3 DNA sequence: TGTGCCAGCAGCTGGGAAGGACGGCGAAATTCACCCCTCCACTTT. This gives the protein CASSWEGRRNSPLHF.

This clone was seen repeatedly, ten times or more. The chain joins TRBV6-8 to TRBJ2-7; 8 bases fit TRBD1. Germline V gene sequence: CDR1 MNHGY, CDR2 SAAAGT. Unmatched junction bases numbered 7, after V lost 10 bases and J lost 2 bases. The CDR3 is made up of 13 amino acids. CDR3 DNA sequence: TGTGCCATCAGCCGGGACAGGACCTACGAGCAGTACTTC. Amino acids: CAISRDRTYEQYF.

The chain joins TRBV27 to TRBJ2-2; D possibly corresponds to TRBD2 (5 bases). CDR1 and CDR2 from the germline V gene are MNHEY and SMNVEV (reference sequence). Deletions cut 6 bases from V and 2 bases from J, with 16 bases between. This CDR3 is built from 16 residues. The CDR3 bases are TGTGCCAGCAGCTCTCTAGCCTCGGTAAACACCGGGGAGCTGTTTTTT. Translating it yields CASSSLASVNTGELFF.

V and J are TRBV28 and TRBJ1-2, with 10 nucleotides matching TRBD1. Germline CDR1 and CDR2: MDHEN and SYDVKM. This CDR3 is built from 20 residues. With V trimmed by 2 bases and J by 7 bases, 22 bases remained unmatched. The CDR3 DNA is TGTGCCAGCAGTTTAGCGCGGGAGGATCGACAGGGGGCAATACAATTTGGCTACACCTTC. As protein: CASSLAREDRQGAIQFGYTF.

This clone was counted many times. The rearrangement joins TRBV11-3 to TRBJ1-1, with D unresolved. CDR1 and CDR2 from the germline V gene are SGHNT and YENEEA. V lost 8 bases and J 3 bases, leaving 16 bases between the germline ends. This CDR3 has 14 amino acids. The CDR3 sequence: CASAPSIRDTEAFF. As DNA, the CDR3 is TGTGCCAGCGCCCCGTCGATTAGGGACACTGAAGCTTTCTTT.

This clone showed up just a few times. The V call is TRBV19, the J call TRBJ1-5; D is unclear. CDR3 length equals 14 residues. Germline CDR1 LNHDA, CDR2 SQIVND (reference sequence). V was cut by 0 bases and J by 7 bases, with 10 bases left in between. The CDR3 here is CASSIDGVWQPQHF. In nucleotides, the CDR3 is TGTGCCAGTAGTATAGATGGGGTGTGGCAGCCCCAGCATTTT. Full variable domain (outside the CDR3, taken from reference TRBV19 and TRBJ1-5): DGGITQSPKYLFRKEGQNVTLSCEQNLNHDAMYWYRQDPGQGLRLIYYSQIVNDFQKGDIAEGYSVSREKKESFPLTVTSAQKNPTAFYLCASSIDGVWQPQHFGDGTRLSIL.